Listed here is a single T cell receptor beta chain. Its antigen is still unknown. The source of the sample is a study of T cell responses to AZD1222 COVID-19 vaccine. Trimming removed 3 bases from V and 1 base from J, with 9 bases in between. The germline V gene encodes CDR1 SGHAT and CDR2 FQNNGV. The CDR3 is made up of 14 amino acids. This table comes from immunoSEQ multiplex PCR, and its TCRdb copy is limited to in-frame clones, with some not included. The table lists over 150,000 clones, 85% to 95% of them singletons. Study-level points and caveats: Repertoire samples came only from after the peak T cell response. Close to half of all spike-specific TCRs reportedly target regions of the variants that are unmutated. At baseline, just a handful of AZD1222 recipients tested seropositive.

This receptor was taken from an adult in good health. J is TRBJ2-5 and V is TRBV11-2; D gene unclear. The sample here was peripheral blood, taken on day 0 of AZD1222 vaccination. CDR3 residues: CASSFFGIQETQYF. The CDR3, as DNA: TGTGCCAGCAGCTTTTTCGGAATCCAAGAGACCCAGTACTTC.